The sequence of this TCR beta chain was determined in a study of glioma-infiltrating T cells. Study-wide results and caveats: CDR3 overlap between tissue and blood was very small. Gliomas, especially low-grade, showed above-expected tissue-blood divergence; non-neoplastic patients showed below.

The iRepertoire nested amplicon-rescue multiplex PCR amplified TCR alpha and beta CDR3s from RNA. For one-step reverse transcription and amplification, roughly 85-450 ng of tissue mRNA or PBMC total RNA was used. TCRdb called the multiplex PCR reads again in MiXCR, with one record for every CDR3 protein. The sample records some 180,000 distinct CDR3 sequences, around 30% being singletons. Germline loops: CDR1 SGHTA, CDR2 FQGNSA. The CDR3 runs 15 residues. Trimming removed 0 bases at V and 4 bases at J, with 12 bases between. This clonotype was recorded many times. The antigen is undetermined. The chain has TRBV7-2 and TRBJ2-5, with a weak D call TRBD2 (5 bases). The sequencing input was glioma tissue, nonneoplastic brain tissue, or PBMCs (not recorded which). The clonotype comes from a human donor with low-grade glioma or glioblastoma, undergoing nonglioma brain surgery, or in good health (not recorded which). The CDR3 region is CASSLASGNGETQYF. In DNA form, the CDR3 reads TGTGCCAGCAGCTTAGCGTCGGGAAATGGAGAGACCCAGTACTTC.